What follows describes a single TCR beta chain. Sequencing used immunoSEQ multiplex PCR; TCRdb keeps in-frame clones, though not all of them. The sample carries roughly 330,000 clones, roughly 90% recorded once. The data are from a study of blood T cell repertoires in COVID-19. V was cut by 5 bases and J by 2 bases, with 13 bases left in between. The CDR3 is made up of 15 amino acids. Germline CDR1 and CDR2: LGHNA and YNFKEQ. The rearrangement links TRBV4-2 to TRBJ1-3; no firm D call. Sequencing was performed on peripheral blood. This TCR derives from a man younger than 40 with COVID-19, enrolled during active disease. CDR3 coding DNA: TGTGCCAGCAGCAAACCCGACACCCCTGGAAACACCATATATTTT. Translation: CASSKPDTPGNTIYF.